The 24 T cell receptor beta chains below all came from one sample that was sequenced in a study of early T cells in non-severe SARS-CoV-2 infection. TCRdb processed the 5' RACE reads anew with MiXCR; each CDR3 protein has one entry. The sample includes some 77,000 distinct CDR3 sequences, roughly 16% seen only once; the top ten take about 3.1%. The sequenced material came from whole blood. These receptors originate from an adult who was a healthcare worker with PCR-confirmed SARS-CoV-2 infection or an uninfected control (not recorded which).

The sample holds a few counts of this clonotype. The gene calls are TRBV29-1 and TRBJ2-5; no clear D. Trimming removed 1 base at V and 2 bases at J, with 11 bases between. The CDR3 loop spans 14 amino acids. Germline V gives CDR1 SQVTM, CDR2 ANQGSEA. CDR3 in DNA: TGCAGCGTTGAAGCAGGTCAGCTTCAAGAGACCCAGTACTTC. Protein product: CSVEAGQLQETQYF.

This clonotype was counted once. The chain joins TRBV29-1 to TRBJ2-2; D ambiguous. The CDR3 totals 14 residues. Per germline, CDR1 SQVTM and CDR2 ANQGSEA. V lost 4 bases to trimming and J lost 0 bases, with 9 bases between them. The DNA of the CDR3 is TGCAGCGTTGCCCCTCGGACGAACACCGGGGAGCTGTTTTTT. As protein: CSVAPRTNTGELFF.

This clonotype showed up just a few times. This chain connects TRBV7-6 to TRBJ1-6; D remains ambiguous. Germline lookup yields CDR1 SGHVS and CDR2 FNYEAQ. The CDR3 runs 16 residues. The V end was cut by 1 base, the J end by 10 bases, with 17 bases between. CDR3 residues: CASSLEVLLMGSPLHF. In DNA form, the CDR3 reads TGTGCCAGCAGCTTAGAAGTGCTCTTAATGGGATCACCCCTCCACTTT.

This clonotype was picked up many times. The chain uses TRBV11-2 and TRBJ2-7; the D gene is possibly TRBD2 (5 bases). The germline gives CDR1 SGHAT, CDR2 FQNNGV. V shed 5 bases and J shed 5 bases, with 10 bases lying between them. This CDR3 is 12 amino acids long. The CDR3 here is CASSLTRNEQYF. CDR3 DNA: TGTGCCAGCAGCCTTACTAGGAACGAGCAGTACTTC.

This clonotype was picked up a small number of times. The V and J genes are TRBV19 and TRBJ2-3; 12 bases are shared with TRBD2. Germline values: CDR1 LNHDA, CDR2 SQIVND (reference sequence). The CDR3 consists of 16 residues. Trimming took 5 bases from V and 4 from J; bases not matched to a gene: 7. The chain's CDR3 is CASSSRLAGDPDTQYF. CDR3 sequence (DNA): TGTGCCAGTAGTTCCAGACTAGCGGGAGACCCAGATACGCAGTATTTT. The full variable domain, with the rest looked up from reference TRBV19 and TRBJ2-3, is DGGITQSPKYLFRKEGQNVTLSCEQNLNHDAMYWYRQDPGQGLRLIYYSQIVNDFQKGDIAEGYSVSREKKESFPLTVTSAQKNPTAFYLCASSSRLAGDPDTQYFGPGTRLTVL.

In its sample, this clonotype was seen a few times. The rearrangement uses TRBV5-1 and TRBJ2-2; D unresolved. This CDR3 is built from 15 residues. Germline V gene data show CDR1 as SGHRS and CDR2 as YFSETQ. V lost 0 bases and J 1 base, leaving 7 bases between the germline ends. CDR3 protein: CASSLDRQNTGELFF. The CDR3 coding sequence is TGCGCCAGCAGCTTGGACAGACAGAACACCGGGGAGCTGTTTTTT.

This rearrangement joins TRBV6-5 to TRBJ2-7; D gene unclear. V dropped 2 bases and J dropped 0 bases, with 8 bases sitting between them. CDR1 is MNHEY, CDR2 SVGAGI, per germline. This CDR3 has 14 residues. The CDR3 DNA follows: TGTGCCAGCAGTTACGAGGTATACTCCTACGAGCAGTACTTC. Protein product: CASSYEVYSYEQYF.

This clonotype was seen at least ten times. This chain connects TRBV12-3 or TRBV12-4 to TRBJ2-1, with unresolved D. This CDR3 region has 12 residues. With 3 bases removed from V and 10 bases from J, the gap between germline ends came to 10 bases. DNA for the CDR3: TGTGCCAGCAGTTTTTGGGGTAAGGAGCAGTTCTTC. Translating it yields CASSFWGKEQFF.

This clonotype was observed once. The gene calls are TRBV20-1 and TRBJ1-1; D perhaps matches TRBD1 (5 bases). Germline CDR1 DFQATT, CDR2 SNEGSKA (reference sequence). The V end lost 0 bases, the J end lost 1 base, and 15 bases lay between the germline ends. This CDR3 has 16 residues. The CDR3 DNA is TGCAGTGCTAGAGATCGATCCGGGGGGGAGAACACTGAAGCTTTCTTT. Protein: CSARDRSGGENTEAFF.

This clonotype was seen at least ten times. This chain links TRBV20-1 with TRBJ2-7, with TRBD2 matching over 7 bases. Germline assignment: CDR1 DFQATT and CDR2 SNEGSKA (reference sequence). V lost 5 bases to trimming and J lost 1 base; unmatched junction nucleotides: 11. The CDR3 contains 15 residues. The CDR3 coding sequence is TGCAGTGCTCCCGACTCGGCTAGCGGATCCTACGAGCAGTACTTC. It yields the protein CSAPDSASGSYEQYF.

V usage is TRBV14 and J usage is TRBJ1-2; D gene uncertain. This CDR3 spans 17 amino acids. Trimming removed 1 base at V and 5 bases at J, with 20 bases between. Per the germline V gene, CDR1 is SGHDN and CDR2 is FVKESK. CDR3 sequence (DNA): TGTGCCAGCAGCCAAGTGTCGTCGGGCAGAGCGAAGTATGGCTACACCTTC. It encodes CASSQVSSGRAKYGYTF.

This chain connects TRBV6-6 to TRBJ1-1, with 7 bases matching TRBD1. V shed 6 bases and J 7 bases; nucleotides not matched to a gene: 8. From germline, CDR1 is MNHNY and CDR2 SVGAGI (reference sequence). The CDR3 has 13 amino acids. CDR3 nucleotide sequence: TGTGCCAGCAGGAAGGGGACAGCGTTTGAAGCTTTCTTT. Amino acid sequence: CASRKGTAFEAFF.

The table lists this clonotype with a few counts. The rearrangement uses TRBV20-1 and TRBJ2-7, with D perhaps matching TRBD1 (6 bases). The CDR3 length is 13 residues. Germline V lookup: CDR1 DFQATT, CDR2 SNEGSKA (reference sequence). Trimming removed 7 bases at V and 4 bases at J, with 17 bases between. CDR3: CSGEGESPYEQYF. The CDR3 region has the DNA TGCAGTGGTGAGGGGGAGTCACCTTACGAGCAGTACTTC.

The chain is built from TRBV7-9 and TRBJ2-5; no clear D gene. The CDR3 is 11 amino acids. Germline loops: CDR1 SEHNR, CDR2 FQNEAQ (reference sequence). V gave up 5 bases and J gave up 2 bases, with 3 bases separating them. The CDR3 region is CASSHQETQYF. CDR3 in DNA: TGTGCCAGCAGCCATCAAGAGACCCAGTACTTC. The variable domain in full, with the rest retrieved from reference TRBV7-9 and TRBJ2-5, is DTGVSQNPRHKITKRGQNVTFRCDPISEHNRLYWYRQTLGQGPEFLTYFQNEAQLEKSRLLSDRFSAERPKGSFSTLEIQRTEQGDSAMYLCASSHQETQYFGPGTRLLVL.

The chain employs TRBV5-5 and TRBJ2-1; 7 nucleotides agree with TRBD2. CDR3 length: 15 residues. Germline CDR1 is SGHKS and CDR2 is YYEKEE (reference sequence). Losses at the gene ends were 9 bases for V and 4 bases for J; bases not matched to a gene: 13. DNA of the CDR3: TGTGCCACCTTCCGGGGGAGCGGGGTTTACAATGAGCAGTTCTTC. It translates to CATFRGSGVYNEQFF.

This chain joins TRBV20-1 and TRBJ2-3, with a possible D match to TRBD2 (5 bases). V was shortened by 6 bases and J by 1 base, with 20 bases between the two germline ends. Germline CDR1 is DFQATT and CDR2 is SNEGSKA (reference sequence). The CDR3 runs to 16 residues. The CDR3 is CSANPLAVGGTDTQYF. Here the CDR3 DNA reads TGCAGTGCCAACCCGCTAGCAGTTGGGGGCACAGATACGCAGTATTTT.

This clonotype was detected a few times. The chain couples TRBV3-1 to TRBJ2-7; 9 positions match TRBD2. The CDR3 consists of 12 residues. Trimming at V came to 9 bases and at J to 2 bases, leaving 2 bases not matched to a gene. The V gene's germline CDR1 is LGHDT and CDR2 YNNKEL (reference sequence). In DNA, the CDR3 is TGTGCCAGTAGCGGGGGTGCCTACGAGCAGTACTTC. Translating gives CASSGGAYEQYF.

This sequence joins TRBV29-1 and TRBJ2-6, with unresolved D. Per the germline V gene, CDR1 is SQVTM and CDR2 is ANQGSEA. V was clipped by 4 bases and J by 0 bases, with 7 bases between them. The CDR3 length is 14 residues. For the CDR3, the DNA is TGCAGCGTTGCAGCCTCCTCTGGGGCCAACGTCCTGACTTTC. Amino acid sequence: CSVAASSGANVLTF.

This clonotype has only a few counts. V usage is TRBV16 and J usage is TRBJ2-7, with D perhaps matching TRBD2 (5 bases). Per the germline V gene, CDR1 is KGHSY and CDR2 is FQNENV. The ends were cut back, 0 bases at V and 6 bases at J, with 9 bases in the middle. The length of the CDR3 is 13 residues. CDR3 protein: CASSQSGVGEQYF. The CDR3 DNA is TGTGCCAGCAGCCAATCCGGGGTCGGCGAGCAGTACTTC.

This clonotype has more than one count but fewer than ten. The chain carries TRBV29-1 and TRBJ2-7; D is uncertain. The CDR3 contains 12 residues. The germline V and J ends were trimmed by 1 base and 2 bases, with 6 bases remaining between them. Germline CDR1 SQVTM, CDR2 ANQGSEA. CDR3: CSVEVVPYEQYF. The CDR3 nucleotides read TGCAGCGTTGAAGTAGTGCCCTACGAGCAGTACTTC.

This chain joins TRBV7-8 and TRBJ1-2, with 11 bases identical to TRBD1. The CDR3 is 15 residues long. Germline V gene data show CDR1 as SGHVS and CDR2 as FQNEAQ. J was trimmed by 5 bases and V by 5 bases; bases with no gene match: 7. The CDR3 reads CASSLGTGGVYGYTF. CDR3 DNA: TGTGCCAGCAGCCTGGGGACAGGGGGAGTTTATGGCTACACCTTC.

This clonotype was detected a few times. V and J are TRBV30 and TRBJ2-3, with D hard to call. Germline V CDR1 and CDR2: GTSNPN, SVGIG (reference sequence). CDR3 length equals 11 residues. V was cut by 5 bases and J by 1 base, with 4 bases left in between. Written as DNA, the CDR3 is TGTGCCTGGTCCCGCACAGATACGCAGTATTTT. Translation: CAWSRTDTQYF.

V is TRBV27 and J is TRBJ1-1; D is possibly TRBD1 (6 bases). The CDR3 sequence is 13 residues long. The germline CDR1 and CDR2 sequences are MNHEY and SMNVEV (reference sequence). V gave up 5 bases and J gave up 7 bases, with 14 bases separating them. This CDR3 is CASSPKAGVEAFF. CDR3 DNA: TGTGCCAGCAGTCCCAAGGCAGGGGTTGAAGCTTTCTTT.

The sample holds a few counts of this clonotype. The chain carries TRBV20-1 and TRBJ1-4, with D perhaps matching TRBD1 (6 bases). V lost 4 bases to trimming and J lost 5 bases, with 14 bases between them. The CDR3 contains 14 residues. From germline, CDR1 is DFQATT and CDR2 SNEGSKA (reference sequence). Here the CDR3 DNA reads TGCAGTGCTACCGAAGGACAGATAAATGAAAAACTGTTTTTT. Residues: CSATEGQINEKLFF.